This T cell receptor beta chain was sequenced in a study of blood T cells in healthy people across ages. Across the whole study: Template switching retrieved approximately one barcoded beta molecule for each two T cells.

This clonotype occurred a few times. Antigen specificity is unknown. Study results and limitations: Across samples, TCR beta diversity tracked strongly with naive T cell percentage.

The authors ran a second PCR of 7 to 11 cycles using a sample-barcoded 5' primer and a J-beta primer mix. MiXCR was run by TCRdb on the 5' RACE reads, yielding one entry per CDR3 protein. Of about 700,000 distinct CDR3 sequences in the sample, approximately 29% were seen once. Trimming removed 1 base from V and 6 bases from J, with 12 bases in between. The CDR3 has 15 amino acids. Germline CDR1 SEHNR, CDR2 FQNEAQ (reference sequence). The source material was blood. The TCR sequence derives from a woman older than 75 in good health. This sequence joins TRBV7-9 and TRBJ2-2; tentatively, D is TRBD2 (5 bases). The CDR3 protein is CASSLGATSSGELFF. The CDR3 nucleotides are TGTGCCAGCAGCTTAGGAGCCACTAGTTCCGGGGAGCTGTTTTTT. The entire variable domain, with the rest obtained from reference TRBV7-9 and TRBJ2-2, is as follows: DTGVSQNPRHKITKRGQNVTFRCDPISEHNRLYWYRQTLGQGPEFLTYFQNEAQLEKSRLLSDRFSAERPKGSFSTLEIQRTEQGDSAMYLCASSLGATSSGELFFGEGSRLTVL.